Shown below are 18 T cell receptor beta chains from a single sample sequenced in a study of T cells in localized non-small cell lung cancer. Here immunoSEQ multiplex PCR was the method, and the copy in TCRdb shows in-frame clones only, minus some. The sample shows some 22,000 clones, 88% of them seen only once. The sequenced sample was PBMCs, obtained before any cancer treatment. These receptors originate from a man aged 35-75 years with stage II lung adenocarcinoma.

This clone was observed a few times. The V and J genes are TRBV11-2 and TRBJ1-1; 7 bases match TRBD1. Germline V lookup: CDR1 SGHAT, CDR2 FQNNGV. Losses at the gene ends were 0 bases for V and 5 bases for J; bases not matched to a gene: 3. This CDR3 is built from 14 residues. The CDR3 spells CASSLEGGVTEAFF. The CDR3 DNA sequence: TGTGCCAGCAGCTTAGAAGGGGGCGTAACTGAAGCTTTCTTT.

The rearrangement links TRBV19 to TRBJ1-4; TRBD1 matches at 10 bases. This CDR3 contains 16 residues. V lost 4 bases, J lost 8 bases, and 10 bases stayed unmatched. Germline-derived CDR1 and CDR2 are LNHDA and SQIVND (reference sequence). For the CDR3, the DNA is TGTGCCAGTAGTACTCGACAGGGGGCTATAGGAGAAAAACTGTTTTTT. Protein sequence: CASSTRQGAIGEKLFF.

The chain links TRBV27 to TRBJ2-2, with TRBD2 identical over 8 bases. J gave up 3 bases and V 6 bases, and 15 bases lay outside the gene matches. The CDR3 spans 18 residues. Germline lookup yields CDR1 MNHEY and CDR2 SMNVEV (reference sequence). CDR3 amino acids: CASSNRPPAGADTGELFF. The CDR3 DNA reads TGTGCCAGCAGCAACCGACCGCCAGCGGGGGCGGACACCGGGGAGCTGTTTTTT.

A note on this clone: A read error may produce the germline difference seen at one junction end. The chain has TRBV28 and TRBJ2-1; D unresolved. The CDR3 runs to 18 residues. Germline CDR1 reads MDHEN; CDR2 reads SYDVKM. CDR3 nucleotide sequence: TGTGCCATCAGTCCAAACCCCGCAGACCTTACATTCTACAATGAGCAGTTCTTC. Translation: CAISPNPADLTFYNEQFF.

V gene TRBV27 combines with J gene TRBJ1-3, with D unclear. The CDR3 contains 12 residues. Trimming took 5 bases from V and 7 from J, leaving 9 bases between them. CDR1 and CDR2 (germline): MNHEY, SMNVEV (reference sequence). CDR3 in DNA: TGTGCCAGCAGTAAAGGAACGAACACCATATATTTT. This encodes CASSKGTNTIYF.

The chain recombines TRBV7-6 with TRBJ2-3; 7 bases are shared with TRBD2. Germline V lookup: CDR1 SGHVS, CDR2 FNYEAQ. Germline trimming cut 5 bases from V and 0 bases from J; bases unmatched to any gene: 5. The CDR3 covers 15 residues. This chain's CDR3 is CASSLGTTSTDTQYF. CDR3 sequence (DNA): TGTGCCAGCAGCCTCGGGACTACTAGCACAGATACGCAGTATTTT.

CDR3 amino acids: CASSQDQVGLIYGYTF. In DNA form, the CDR3 reads TGCGCCAGCAGCCAAGATCAGGTCGGTTTGATCTATGGCTACACCTTC. This sequence joins TRBV4-3 and TRBJ1-2; no clear D gene. V shed 0 bases and J shed 4 bases, with 15 bases lying between them. The CDR3 runs 16 residues. Looked up from germline, CDR1 is LGHNA and CDR2 is YSLEER.

This clone was detected only once. The chain recombines TRBV9 with TRBJ1-2, with 8 positions matching TRBD1. Germline V gene lookup returns CDR1 SGDLS and CDR2 YYNGEE. The V segment lost 0 bases and the J segment 4 bases; nucleotides outside the gene matches: 11. This CDR3 region has 17 residues. The CDR3 loop reads CASSVGTGYDWSYGYTF. CDR3 sequence (DNA): TGTGCCAGCAGCGTAGGGACAGGGTACGATTGGAGCTATGGCTACACCTTC.

The V gene is TRBV13, the J gene TRBJ1-1; D remains unclear. The CDR3 is 11 amino acids. The germline gives CDR1 PRHDT, CDR2 FYEKMQ (reference sequence). The germline V and J ends were trimmed by 5 bases and 3 bases, with 4 bases remaining between them. The CDR3 loop is CASSLYTEAFF. The CDR3 DNA reads as TGTGCCAGCAGCCTTTACACTGAAGCTTTCTTT.

The chain has TRBV27 and TRBJ2-3; 7 nucleotides match TRBD2. V lost 5 bases to trimming and J lost 2 bases; unmatched junction nucleotides: 7. The CDR3 contains 15 residues. Germline lookup yields CDR1 MNHEY and CDR2 SMNVEV (reference sequence). The CDR3 DNA is TGTGCCAGCAGTCTGGGGGGGGGTCTCACAGATACGCAGTATTTT. Amino acid sequence: CASSLGGGLTDTQYF.

The chain couples TRBV15 to TRBJ2-1; D gene unclear. Germline CDR1 is LNHNV and CDR2 is YYDKDF (reference sequence). This CDR3 comprises 12 residues. V was shortened by 2 bases and J by 6 bases, with 5 bases between the two germline ends. CDR3 sequence reads: CATSRSGNEQFF. CDR3 sequence (DNA): TGTGCCACCAGCAGATCCGGCAATGAGCAGTTCTTC.

The chain uses TRBV19 and TRBJ1-2; D is possibly TRBD1 (6 bases). The CDR3 contains 12 residues. V lost 7 bases, J lost 7 bases, and 13 bases lay in between. Germline loops: CDR1 LNHDA, CDR2 SQIVND (reference sequence). The CDR3 here is CASTSQGSGYTF. CDR3 coding DNA: TGTGCCAGTACCTCACAGGGCAGTGGCTACACCTTC.

The V call is TRBV19, the J call TRBJ2-1; D is ambiguous. The CDR3 totals 13 residues. The ends were cut back, 3 bases at V and 6 bases at J, with 9 bases in the middle. The germline gives CDR1 LNHDA, CDR2 SQIVND (reference sequence). CDR3 sequence: CASSISRTNEQFF. The CDR3 DNA follows: TGTGCCAGTAGTATTTCTAGGACCAATGAGCAGTTCTTC.

In nucleotides, the CDR3 is TGTGCCAGTAGTATCATCAGGGAGTTGGTTGTCGATGAGCAGTTCTTC. Encoded protein: CASSIIRELVVDEQFF. This chain connects TRBV19 to TRBJ2-1, with D perhaps matching TRBD1 or TRBD2 (5 bases each). This CDR3 comprises 16 residues. Trimming removed 3 bases from V and 8 bases from J, with 20 bases in between. Per the germline V gene, CDR1 is LNHDA and CDR2 is SQIVND (reference sequence).

This chain uses TRBV28 with TRBJ2-7, with D possibly TRBD2 on 6 matching bases. Germline CDR1 MDHEN, CDR2 SYDVKM. Trimming stripped 2 bases from V and 4 bases from J, with 9 bases between. This CDR3 comprises 13 residues. The CDR3 nucleotides are TGTGCCAGCAGTTTAACGGGGAGGTACGAGCAGTACTTC. Protein product: CASSLTGRYEQYF.

The chain couples TRBV7-3 to TRBJ1-1; D is undetermined. The CDR3 length is 13 residues. The germline V gene encodes CDR1 SGHTA and CDR2 FQGTGA. V was trimmed by 1 base and J by 9 bases, leaving 12 bases between them. As DNA, the CDR3 is TGTGCCAGCAGCTTAAATCCCGGGAGAAAAGCTTTCTTT. Protein: CASSLNPGRKAFF.

J is TRBJ1-2 and V is TRBV7-6, with unresolved D. V was shortened by 5 bases and J by 3 bases, with 7 bases between the two germline ends. The CDR3 length is 12 residues. Germline assignment: CDR1 SGHVS and CDR2 FNYEAQ. CDR3 DNA: TGTGCCAGCAGCGCCGGGGACTATGGCTACACCTTC. It specifies CASSAGDYGYTF. Based on the CDR3 plus reference TRBV7-6 and TRBJ1-2, the full variable domain is GAGVSQSPRYKVTKRGQDVALRCDPISGHVSLYWYRQALGQGPEFLTYFNYEAQQDKSGLPNDRFSAERPEGSISTLTIQRTEQRDSAMYRCASSAGDYGYTFGSGTRLTVV.

This chain links TRBV19 with TRBJ1-6, with 8 bases matching TRBD1. CDR1 and CDR2 from the germline V gene are LNHDA and SQIVND (reference sequence). CDR3 length: 13 residues. V was pared by 7 bases and J by 7 bases, with 3 bases of the junction left unmatched. CDR3 in DNA: TGTGCCAGTACCCGGACAGGGAATTCACCCCTCCACTTT. This codes for CASTRTGNSPLHF.